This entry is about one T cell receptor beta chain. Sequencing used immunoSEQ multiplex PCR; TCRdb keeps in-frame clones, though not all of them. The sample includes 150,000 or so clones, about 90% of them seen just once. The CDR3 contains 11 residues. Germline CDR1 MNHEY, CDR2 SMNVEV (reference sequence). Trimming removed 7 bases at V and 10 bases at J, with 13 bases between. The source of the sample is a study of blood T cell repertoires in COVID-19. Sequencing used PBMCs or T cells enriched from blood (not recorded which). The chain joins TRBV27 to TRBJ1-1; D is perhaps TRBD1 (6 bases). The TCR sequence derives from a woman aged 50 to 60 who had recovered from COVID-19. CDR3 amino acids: CASISGAGAFF. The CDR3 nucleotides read TGTGCCAGCATCTCAGGGGCAGGAGCTTTCTTT.